This T cell receptor beta chain was identified during a study of T cells in narcolepsy. Study-wide context: Patients with NT1 or NT2 and healthy control donors were enrolled. Study-level results: No autoreactive T cell clone sequences appeared in some memory CD4+ repertoires. Autoreactive HCRT-specific and TRIB2-specific clonotypes were marked in same-patient CSF-versus-blood CD4+ comparisons.

Sequencing used immunoSEQ multiplex PCR; TCRdb keeps in-frame clones, though not all of them. In the table there are about 40,000 clones, about 91% of which are singletons. In regard to this clone: Its specificity is unknown.

This CDR3 comprises 16 residues. J was trimmed by 0 bases and V by 4 bases; bases with no gene match: 2. Germline CDR1 and CDR2: LGHNA and YSLEER. Sequenced: CD45RA- memory CD4+ T cells from PBMCs. This chain links TRBV4-3 with TRBJ2-7; TRBD2 aligns across 14 bases. The clonotype was recovered from a human donor with narcolepsy. The CDR3 sequence is CASSPGTSGSSYEQYF. CDR3 bases: TGCGCCAGCAGCCCAGGGACTAGCGGGAGCTCCTACGAGCAGTACTTC.